One sample yielded the 13 T cell receptor beta chains listed below, sequenced in a study of response to subunit inactivated influenza vaccine. TCRdb re-derived calls from the RT-PCR reads in MiXCR, one entry per CDR3 protein. The repertoire consists of 490,000 or so distinct CDR3 sequences, with 6% to 9% occurring once and the leading ten covering 10% to 15%. The input for sequencing was PBMCs from blood, taken about 24 months after vaccination. Receptor source: a man aged 50 to 69 who received an inactivated influenza vaccine.

V usage is TRBV4-3 and J usage is TRBJ2-7; no clear D gene. From germline, CDR1 is LGHNA and CDR2 YSLEER. The CDR3 runs 15 residues. V was pared by 4 bases and J by 3 bases, with 16 bases between. Here the CDR3 DNA reads TGCGCCAGCAGCCCGATGGCAGGCCAGGACTACGAGCAGTACTTC. It codes for CASSPMAGQDYEQYF.

This clonotype was recorded a few times. CDR3 bases: TGTGCCAGCAGTCCGAATTCTGGGACCCAGTACTTC. It specifies CASSPNSGTQYF. The chain employs TRBV12-3 or TRBV12-4 and TRBJ2-5; D remains ambiguous. CDR3 length equals 12 residues. V lost 5 bases to trimming and J lost 7 bases, with 11 bases between them.

This clonotype was counted many times. The chain has TRBV7-8 and TRBJ2-3, with 8 bases that match TRBD1. Trimming at V came to 5 bases and at J to 3 bases, leaving 7 bases not matched to a gene. Germline CDR1 is SGHVS and CDR2 is FQNEAQ. The CDR3 consists of 15 residues. The CDR3 DNA sequence: TGTGCCAGCAGCGCTCGGACAGGGTTTACAGATACGCAGTATTTT. This sequence encodes CASSARTGFTDTQYF.

In regard to this clonotype: This may be a read error: a much more frequent sequence differs by one nucleotide. The CDR3 region is CASSPLGVPRSEAFF. For the CDR3, the DNA is TGCGCCAGCAGCCCCCTCGGAGTTCCTAGGTCTGAAGCTTTCTTT. The V and J genes are TRBV4-3 and TRBJ1-1; D gene uncertain. CDR1 and CDR2 (germline): LGHNA, YSLEER. The CDR3 extends over 15 amino acids. V was trimmed by 4 bases and J by 6 bases, leaving 18 bases between them.

This clonotype was seen a few times. V is TRBV6-1 and J is TRBJ1-5; no clear D. Germline loops: CDR1 MNHNS, CDR2 SASEGT. V lost 6 bases, J lost 0 bases, and 9 bases lay in between. The CDR3 extends over 14 amino acids. The CDR3 spells CASSGLNSNQPQHF. CDR3 nucleotide sequence: TGTGCCAGCAGCGGACTGAATAGCAATCAGCCCCAGCATTTT.

The chain uses TRBV3-1 and TRBJ1-5, with a weak D call TRBD1 (6 bases). Germline V gives CDR1 LGHDT, CDR2 YNNKEL (reference sequence). Between the trimmed V and J ends, which lost 3 bases and 16 bases, there was a span of 19 bases. CDR3 size: 13 residues. The CDR3 here is CASSQGARSAAHF. The DNA for the CDR3 is TGTGCCAGCAGCCAGGGGGCTCGATCTGCGGCTCATTTT.

The rearrangement joins TRBV11-3 to TRBJ2-1; 11 bases map to TRBD2. CDR1 is SGHNT, CDR2 YENEEA, per germline. J was trimmed by 7 bases and V by 7 bases; bases with no gene match: 6. The CDR3 consists of 14 residues. CDR3 residues: CASTEGLAANEQFF. CDR3 DNA: TGTGCCAGCACCGAGGGACTAGCGGCGAATGAGCAGTTCTTC.

This clonotype was seen more than once but under ten times. CDR3 loop: CSARAASRHEQFF. Here the CDR3 DNA reads TGCAGTGCTAGAGCGGCTTCCCGGCATGAGCAGTTCTTC. This chain connects TRBV20-1 to TRBJ2-1; D not certain. The CDR3 loop spans 13 amino acids. The germline V gene has CDR1 DFQATT and CDR2 SNEGSKA (reference sequence). Trimming removed 1 base from V and 8 bases from J, with 12 bases in between.

This clonotype has just a few counts. This sequence joins TRBV5-1 and TRBJ2-5, with D unclear. In germline, CDR1 is SGHRS, CDR2 YFSETQ. The CDR3 contains 13 residues. The V and J ends lost 4 bases and 4 bases respectively, with 11 bases between them. CDR3 sequence reads: CASSPSLSETQYF. The CDR3 DNA follows: TGCGCCAGCAGCCCAAGCCTTTCAGAGACCCAGTACTTC. The full variable domain, in which reference TRBV5-1 and TRBJ2-5 provide the parts outside the CDR3, is KAGVTQTPRYLIKTRGQQVTLSCSPISGHRSVSWYQQTPGQGLQFLFEYFSETQRNKGNFPGRFSGRQFSNSRSEMNVSTLELGDSALYLCASSPSLSETQYFGPGTRLLVL.

This chain uses TRBV20-1 with TRBJ2-5; D gene unclear. Per the germline V gene, CDR1 is DFQATT and CDR2 is SNEGSKA (reference sequence). This CDR3 is 14 amino acids long. The germline V and J ends were trimmed by 3 bases and 2 bases, with 13 bases remaining between them. The CDR3 region has the DNA TGCAGTGCTAGTGCAAGTGGGATTCAAGAGACCCAGTACTTC. It is translated as CSASASGIQETQYF.

Remarks on this clonotype: A much larger clone lies one base from this, so it may be a read error. Here the CDR3 omits its conserved ending phenylalanine or tryptophan, so a read error is the likely source. This rearrangement joins TRBV28 to TRBJ1-5; 9 bases are a match to TRBD1. There are 16 residues in the CDR3. The V gene's germline CDR1 is MDHEN and CDR2 SYDVKM. The junction had 10 bases not matched to a gene; V was cut back by 5 bases and J by 5 bases. CDR3 DNA sequence: TGTGCCAGCAGTCCCCGTGGGACAGGGTACCATCAGCCCCAGCATTCT. It specifies CASSPRGTGYHQPQHS.

The rearrangement joins TRBV20-1 to TRBJ2-7, with TRBD2 matching over 12 bases. The CDR3 is 15 amino acids. Per the germline V gene, CDR1 is DFQATT and CDR2 is SNEGSKA (reference sequence). Losses at the gene ends were 0 bases for V and 2 bases for J; bases not matched to a gene: 2. CDR3 amino acids: CSARDGLAGTYEQYF. The CDR3 nucleotides are TGCAGTGCTAGAGACGGACTAGCGGGGACCTACGAGCAGTACTTC.

This clonotype came up many times. V usage is TRBV4-3 and J usage is TRBJ2-7; D perhaps matches TRBD2 (5 bases). CDR3 length: 16 residues. Trimming cost V 1 base and J 1 base, with 14 bases left between them. The germline V gene encodes CDR1 LGHNA and CDR2 YSLEER. Here the CDR3 DNA reads TGCGCCAGCAGCCAAGTTGGCGGGCGCGGATCCTACGAGCAGTACTTC. This sequence encodes CASSQVGGRGSYEQYF.